The source of this T cell receptor beta chain is a study of T-cell memory formation after mild COVID-19. Study details: Largely donor-specific sequence clusters came from a couple of donors.

Using its own MiXCR run on the 5' RACE reads, TCRdb lists one record per CDR3 protein. The sample has about 57,000 distinct CDR3 sequences; approximately 12% are singletons. The V end was cut by 1 base, the J end by 8 bases, with 5 bases between. Germline V gives CDR1 SGHTA, CDR2 FQGNSA. CDR3 length: 12 amino acids. This clonotype turned up a few times. The antigen is unknown. Study-wide results and limits: Cross-reactive memory apparently joined, as some responding clones appeared in pre-infection memory.

This chain uses TRBV7-2 with TRBJ1-4; D not certain. The clonotype originates from a man aged 18 to 30 who had mild COVID-19 (a few samples of this study predate the infection). Cell type and time point are not known. Sequenced material: PBMCs or a T cell subset sorted from them (not recorded which). The CDR3 loop reads CASSLVGEKLFF. CDR3 sequence (DNA): TGTGCCAGCAGCTTAGTGGGAGAAAAACTGTTTTTT.